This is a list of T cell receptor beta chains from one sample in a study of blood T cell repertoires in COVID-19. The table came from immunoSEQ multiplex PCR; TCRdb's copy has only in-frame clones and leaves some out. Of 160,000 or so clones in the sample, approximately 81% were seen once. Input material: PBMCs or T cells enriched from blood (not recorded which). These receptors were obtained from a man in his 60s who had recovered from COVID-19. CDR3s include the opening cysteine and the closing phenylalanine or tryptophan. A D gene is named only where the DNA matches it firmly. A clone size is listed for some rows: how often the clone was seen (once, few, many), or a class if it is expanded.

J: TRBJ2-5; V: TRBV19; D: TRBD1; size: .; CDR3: CASSIVGTGQETQYF; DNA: TGTGCCAGTAGTATTGTTGGGACAGGCCAAGAGACCCAGTACTTC
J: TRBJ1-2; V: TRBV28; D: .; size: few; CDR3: CASSPGDTRSGYTF; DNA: TGTGCCAGCAGCCCCGGGGACACCCGTTCGGGCTACACCTTC
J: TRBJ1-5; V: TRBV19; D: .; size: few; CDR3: CASRSTDQPQHF; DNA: TGTGCCAGTAGGTCTACAGATCAGCCCCAGCATTTT
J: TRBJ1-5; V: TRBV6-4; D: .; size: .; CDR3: CASSPERGGNQPQHF; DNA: TGTGCCAGCAGCCCCGAGAGGGGAGGGAATCAGCCCCAGCATTTT
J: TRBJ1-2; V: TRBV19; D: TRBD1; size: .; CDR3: CASSFRQGYGYTF; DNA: TGTGCCAGTAGTTTTCGACAGGGCTATGGCTACACCTTC
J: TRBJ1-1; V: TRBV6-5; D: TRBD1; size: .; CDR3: CASRLAGQGPEAFF; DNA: TGTGCCAGCAGACTGGCGGGACAGGGACCTGAAGCTTTCTTT
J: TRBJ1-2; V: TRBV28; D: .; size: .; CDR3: CASSPVGHGYTF; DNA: TGTGCCAGCAGCCCGGTTGGGCATGGCTACACCTTC
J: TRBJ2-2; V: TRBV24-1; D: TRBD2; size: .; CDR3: CATSDSGLASNTGELFF; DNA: TGTGCCACCAGTGATTCGGGACTAGCGTCGAACACCGGGGAGCTGTTTTTT
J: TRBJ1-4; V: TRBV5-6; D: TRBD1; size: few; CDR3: CASSQAWDRANEKLFF; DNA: TGTGCCAGCAGCCAAGCATGGGACAGGGCTAATGAAAAACTGTTTTTT
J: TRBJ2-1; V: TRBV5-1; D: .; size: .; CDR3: CASSLGAGNEQFF; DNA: TGCGCCAGCAGCTTGGGGGCGGGGAATGAGCAGTTCTTC
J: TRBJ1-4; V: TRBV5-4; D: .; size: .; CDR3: CASSPPGGGPGSEKLFF; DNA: TGTGCCAGCAGCCCGCCGGGCGGGGGTCCCGGCTCAGAAAAACTGTTTTTT
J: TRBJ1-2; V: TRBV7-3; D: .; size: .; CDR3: CASSPSSDILGYTF; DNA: TGTGCCAGCAGCCCCTCGTCCGACATACTCGGCTACACCTTC
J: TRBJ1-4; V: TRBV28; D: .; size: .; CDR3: CASSFPGQGGNEKLFF; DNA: TGTGCCAGCAGTTTCCCGGGGCAGGGAGGAAATGAAAAACTGTTTTTT
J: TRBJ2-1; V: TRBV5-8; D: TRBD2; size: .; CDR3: CASSLEGLAAYNEQFF; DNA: TGTGCCAGCAGCTTGGAGGGACTAGCGGCGTACAATGAGCAGTTCTTC
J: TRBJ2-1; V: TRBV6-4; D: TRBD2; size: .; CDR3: CASSEGGGAWDEQFF; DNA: TGTGCCAGCAGTGAAGGCGGGGGGGCCTGGGATGAGCAGTTCTTC
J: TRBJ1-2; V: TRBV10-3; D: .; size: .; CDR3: CAISESEGGYTF; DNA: TGTGCCATCAGTGAGTCGGAGGGAGGCTACACCTTC
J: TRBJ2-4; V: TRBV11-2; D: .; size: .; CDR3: CASSTPGLPLAKNIQYF; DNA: TGTGCCAGCAGCACCCCGGGACTTCCTTTAGCCAAAAACATTCAGTACTTC
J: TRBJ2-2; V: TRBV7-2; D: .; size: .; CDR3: CASQWAILNTGELFF; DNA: TGTGCCAGCCAATGGGCGATCTTGAACACCGGGGAGCTGTTTTTT
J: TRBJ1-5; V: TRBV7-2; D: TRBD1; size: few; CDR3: CASSPFGQADQPQHF; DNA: TGTGCCAGCAGCCCATTCGGACAGGCTGATCAGCCCCAGCATTTT
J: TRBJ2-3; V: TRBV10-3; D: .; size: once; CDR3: CAISSVRGDTQYF; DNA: TGTGCCATCTCATCGGTGAGAGGTGATACGCAGTATTTT
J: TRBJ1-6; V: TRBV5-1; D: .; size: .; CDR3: CASSSEDRGRGISPLHF; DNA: TGCGCCAGCAGCTCGGAAGACCGCGGCAGGGGAATTTCACCCCTCCACTTT
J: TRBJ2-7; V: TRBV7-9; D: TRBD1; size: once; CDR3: CASSLTGGMHEQYF; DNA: TGTGCCAGCAGCTTAACAGGGGGGATGCACGAGCAGTACTTC
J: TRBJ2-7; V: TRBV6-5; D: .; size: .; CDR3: CASSTNNEQYF; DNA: TGTGCCAGCAGTACAAACAACGAGCAGTACTTC
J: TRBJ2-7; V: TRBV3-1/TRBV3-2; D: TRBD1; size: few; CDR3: CASSPQGQSYEQYF; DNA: TGTGCCAGCAGCCCCCAGGGACAGTCCTACGAGCAGTACTTC
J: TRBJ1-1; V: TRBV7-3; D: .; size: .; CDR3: CASSVRVGADTEAFF; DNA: TGTGCCAGCAGCGTCCGCGTGGGGGCGGACACTGAAGCTTTCTTT
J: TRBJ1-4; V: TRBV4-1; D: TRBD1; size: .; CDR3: CASSPGTATSNEKLFF; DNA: TGCGCCAGCAGCCCCGGGACAGCCACTTCTAATGAAAAACTGTTTTTT
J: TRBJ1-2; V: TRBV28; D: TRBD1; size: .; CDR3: CASSHDRGRTYGYTF; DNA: TGTGCCAGCAGTCACGACAGGGGCCGTACCTATGGCTACACCTTC
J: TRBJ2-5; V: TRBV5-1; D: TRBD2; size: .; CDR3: CASSSGLAMGETQYF; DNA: TGCGCCAGCAGCTCGGGACTAGCTATGGGAGAGACCCAGTACTTC
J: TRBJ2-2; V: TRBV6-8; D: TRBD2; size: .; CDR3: CASTGTSTVGTGELFF; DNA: TGTGCCAGCACCGGGACTAGCACGGTCGGCACCGGGGAGCTGTTTTTT
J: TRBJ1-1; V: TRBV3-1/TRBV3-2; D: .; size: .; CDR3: CASSQDPGVRTAFF; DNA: TGTGCCAGCAGCCAAGACCCGGGAGTCCGTACAGCTTTCTTT
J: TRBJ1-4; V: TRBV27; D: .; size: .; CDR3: CASSLEGNWSFEKLFF; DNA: TGTGCCAGCAGTTTAGAGGGTAATTGGAGTTTTGAAAAACTGTTTTTT
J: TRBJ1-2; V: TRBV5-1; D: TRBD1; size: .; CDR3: CASSSSGQWSYGYTF; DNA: TGCGCCAGCAGCTCCTCGGGACAGTGGTCCTATGGCTACACCTTC
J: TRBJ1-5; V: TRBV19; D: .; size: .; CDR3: CASTPTGRGGSNQPQHF; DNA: TGTGCCAGTACCCCGACAGGTCGGGGGGGTAGCAATCAGCCCCAGCATTTT
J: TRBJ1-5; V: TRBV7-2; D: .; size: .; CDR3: CASSLSLDFNQPQHF; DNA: TGTGCCAGCAGCTTATCTCTAGATTTCAATCAGCCCCAGCATTTT
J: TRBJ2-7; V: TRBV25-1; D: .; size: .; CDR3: CASSRGMTSEQYF; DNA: TGTGCCAGCAGCAGAGGCATGACTTCCGAGCAGTACTTC
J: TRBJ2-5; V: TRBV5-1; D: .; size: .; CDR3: CASSLWQAQETQYF; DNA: TGCGCCAGCAGCTTGTGGCAGGCCCAAGAGACCCAGTACTTC
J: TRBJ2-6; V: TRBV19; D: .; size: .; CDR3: CASSDTLIDFSGANVLTF; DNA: TGTGCCAGTAGTGACACCTTGATAGATTTCTCTGGGGCCAACGTCCTGACTTTC
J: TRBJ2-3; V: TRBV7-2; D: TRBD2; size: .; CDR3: CASSLVGGGAGDTQYF; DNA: TGTGCCAGCAGCTTAGTAGGCGGGGGGGCAGGAGATACGCAGTATTTT
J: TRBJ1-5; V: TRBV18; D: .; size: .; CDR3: CASSRDKDNQPQHF; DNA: TGTGCCAGCTCACGAGACAAGGACAATCAGCCCCAGCATTTT
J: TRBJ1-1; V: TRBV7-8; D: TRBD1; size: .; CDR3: CASSLVSEGAKAFF; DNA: TGTGCCAGCAGCTTAGTGTCCGAGGGGGCTAAAGCTTTCTTT
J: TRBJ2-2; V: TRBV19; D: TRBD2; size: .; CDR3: CASSPNGGREVGELFF; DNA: TGTGCCAGTAGTCCCAACGGCGGGAGGGAAGTCGGGGAGCTGTTTTTT
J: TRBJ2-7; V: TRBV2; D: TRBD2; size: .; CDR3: CASSSYGGVSYEQYF; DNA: TGTGCCAGCAGTTCCTACGGGGGGGTTTCCTACGAGCAGTACTTC
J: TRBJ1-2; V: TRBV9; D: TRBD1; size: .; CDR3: CASSGGQGGYGYTF; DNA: TGTGCCAGCAGCGGTGGACAGGGGGGATATGGCTACACCTTC
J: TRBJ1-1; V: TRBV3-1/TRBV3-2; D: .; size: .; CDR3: CASSQGAGGTEAFF; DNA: TGTGCCAGCAGCCAAGGGGCCGGGGGGACTGAAGCTTTCTTT